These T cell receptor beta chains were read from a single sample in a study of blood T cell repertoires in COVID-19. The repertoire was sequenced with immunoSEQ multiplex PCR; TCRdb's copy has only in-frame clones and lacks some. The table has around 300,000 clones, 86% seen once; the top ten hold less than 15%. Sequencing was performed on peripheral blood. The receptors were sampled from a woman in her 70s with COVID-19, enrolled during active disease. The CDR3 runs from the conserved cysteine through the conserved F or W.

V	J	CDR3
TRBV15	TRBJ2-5	CATSRDSQGIRETQYF
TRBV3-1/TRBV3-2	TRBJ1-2	CASTNSPYGYTF
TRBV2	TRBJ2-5	CASSDEGFETQYF
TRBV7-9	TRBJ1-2	CASSGSRTVNYGYTF
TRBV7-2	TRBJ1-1	CASSSHRQGEAFF
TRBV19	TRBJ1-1	CASSRTGGTEAFF
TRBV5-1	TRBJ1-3	CASSPRGDRSGNTIYF
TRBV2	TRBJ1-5	CASRAGTESNQPQHF
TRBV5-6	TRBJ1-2	CASSLVQPPDGYTF
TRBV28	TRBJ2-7	CASTPARGPHEQYF
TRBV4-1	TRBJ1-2	CASSQDSQSYYGYTF
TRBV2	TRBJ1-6	CASSLGRDRSPLHF
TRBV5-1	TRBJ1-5	CASSLDSGGQPQHF
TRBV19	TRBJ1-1	CASRTGGRTEAFF
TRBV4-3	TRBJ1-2	CASSQGSELIHGYTF
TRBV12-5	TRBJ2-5	CASGLVPWDRQETQYF
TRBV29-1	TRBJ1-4	CSVDRGNDEKLFF
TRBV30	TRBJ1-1	CAWSARSKAFF
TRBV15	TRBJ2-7	CATSRKTSGGAGEQYF
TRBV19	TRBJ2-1	CASSIQGRGEQFF
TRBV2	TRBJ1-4	CASRYTPTNEKLFF
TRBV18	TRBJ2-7	CASCPGSDRYEQYF
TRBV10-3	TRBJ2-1	CAISEETYVYNEQFF
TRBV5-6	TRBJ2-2	CASSPVAPNRELFF
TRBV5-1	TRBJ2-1	CASTWIAQVNNEQFF
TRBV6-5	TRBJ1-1	CASGHRGQTEAFF
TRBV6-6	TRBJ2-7	CASIHSPFRVYEQYF
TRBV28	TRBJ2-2	CAISPGGGWTGELFF
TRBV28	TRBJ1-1	CASIRGGNTEAFF
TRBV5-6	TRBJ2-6	CASSPTSGANVLTF
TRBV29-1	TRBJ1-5	CSVRVGGSSNQPQHF
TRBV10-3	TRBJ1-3	CAIGGTGNTIYF
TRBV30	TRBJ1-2	CAWSVQLAYTF
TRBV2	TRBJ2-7	CASSYRDTVFYF
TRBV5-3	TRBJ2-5	CARSPARGEETQYF
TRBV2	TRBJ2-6	CAEGGGSGANVLTF
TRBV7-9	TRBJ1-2	CASSRTGEDGYTF
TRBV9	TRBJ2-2	CASSVPAGTGDTGELFF
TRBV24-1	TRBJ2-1	CATSDLTRNEQFF
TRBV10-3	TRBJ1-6	CAITPSTGGNSPLHF
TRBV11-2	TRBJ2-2	CASSLEGYRDRGYTGELFF
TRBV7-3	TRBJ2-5	CARTLEETQYF
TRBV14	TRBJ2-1	CASSQGKRGTQNEQFF
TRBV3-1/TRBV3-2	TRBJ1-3	CASSQRGGSGNTIYF
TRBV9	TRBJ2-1	CASSGHRTSGGDYNEQFF
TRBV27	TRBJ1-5	CASSTLGSRGNQPQHF
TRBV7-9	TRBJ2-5	CASSREETQYF
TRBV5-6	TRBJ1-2	CASSWGTGGGYTF
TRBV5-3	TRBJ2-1	CARSLVLAGTVEQFF
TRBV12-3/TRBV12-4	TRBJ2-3	CASSITGTDTQYF
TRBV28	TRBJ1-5	CASRRGNQPQHF